This entry lists 30 T cell receptor beta chains sequenced from one sample in a study of blood T cell repertoires in COVID-19. Data came from immunoSEQ multiplex PCR; TCRdb stores just in-frame clones and leaves some out. The sample comprises roughly 140,000 clones, 75% to 90% of which are singletons, and 4% rests with the top ten. Material for sequencing was peripheral blood. The receptors here all came from a woman older than 75 with acute or convalescent COVID-19.

The rearrangement uses TRBV7-9 and TRBJ2-1; 7 bases fit TRBD2. V shed 8 bases and J 8 bases; nucleotides not matched to a gene: 12. CDR1 is SEHNR, CDR2 FQNEAQ, per germline (reference sequence). The CDR3 contains 14 residues. CDR3 region: CASQKLGGSYEQFF. In DNA, the CDR3 is TGTGCCAGCCAAAAACTCGGCGGGAGCTATGAGCAGTTCTTC.

This chain uses TRBV6-5 with TRBJ1-3, with D unclear. V gave up 0 bases and J gave up 4 bases, with 10 bases separating them. This CDR3 has 15 amino acids. Germline CDR1 reads MNHEY; CDR2 reads SVGAGI. CDR3: CASSYSRGSGNTIYF. CDR3 nucleotide sequence: TGTGCCAGCAGTTACTCGAGAGGGTCAGGAAACACCATATATTTT.

The chain recombines TRBV28 with TRBJ1-5; TRBD1 agrees at 7 bases. The junction had 6 bases not matched to a gene; V was cut back by 8 bases and J by 2 bases. Germline V gene sequence: CDR1 MDHEN, CDR2 SYDVKM. The CDR3 has 14 residues. CDR3 in DNA: TGTGCCAGCTGGACAGGAGGAGGCAATCAGCCCCAGCATTTT. Amino acids: CASWTGGGNQPQHF.

This clone was recorded only once. This chain joins TRBV19 and TRBJ2-1, with 9 bases identical to TRBD1. The CDR3 runs to 16 residues. The germline V gene has CDR1 LNHDA and CDR2 SQIVND (reference sequence). V was clipped by 6 bases and J by 8 bases; unmatched bases: 14. DNA for the CDR3: TGTGCCAGTAGCTCCATACCGGGACAGGGTGCCGATGAGCAGTTCTTC. This translates into CASSSIPGQGADEQFF.

The V gene is TRBV4-1, the J gene TRBJ2-7, with 7 bases aligning to TRBD1. The CDR3 is 16 amino acids. The V gene's germline CDR1 is MGHRA and CDR2 YSYEKL. With V trimmed by 1 base and J by 2 bases, 8 bases remained unmatched. CDR3 region: CASSQVPTGPAYEQYF. For the CDR3, the DNA is TGCGCCAGCAGCCAAGTTCCGACAGGGCCCGCCTACGAGCAGTACTTC.

In this sample, this clone turned up once. One end of the junction fails to match germline, which may point to a read error. This rearrangement joins TRBV20-1 to TRBJ2-3; 7 nucleotides match TRBD2. CDR3 length: 11 residues. The germline V gene encodes CDR1 DFQATT and CDR2 SNEGSKA (reference sequence). The CDR3 coding sequence is TGCAGTGCTAGAGTTCTAGCGGTCAGATCTTTT. It translates to CSARVLAVRSF.

This clone turned up a few times. The chain has TRBV5-5 and TRBJ1-5; D may be TRBD1 (5 bases). Trimming removed 2 bases from V and 4 bases from J, with 13 bases in between. The CDR3 totals 15 residues. Per the germline V gene, CDR1 is SGHKS and CDR2 is YYEKEE (reference sequence). The CDR3 reads CASSLRGARNQPQHF. CDR3 nucleotide sequence: TGTGCCAGCAGCTTACGCGGGGCGAGGAATCAGCCCCAGCATTTT. The whole variable domain, remainder taken from reference TRBV5-5 and TRBJ1-5, is DAGVTQSPTHLIKTRGQQVTLRCSPISGHKSVSWYQQVLGQGPQFIFQYYEKEERGRGNFPDRFSARQFPNYSSELNVNALLLGDSALYLCASSLRGARNQPQHFGDGTRLSIL.

This chain joins TRBV7-9 and TRBJ2-7, with 7 bases aligning to TRBD1. The CDR3 has 15 residues. The germline V gene has CDR1 SEHNR and CDR2 FQNEAQ (reference sequence). The ends lost 3 bases at V and 3 bases at J; junction bases unmatched: 8. The CDR3 DNA sequence: TGTGCCAGCAGCTTCCCGGCAAGGGGGCTCTACGAGCAGTACTTC. It is translated as CASSFPARGLYEQYF.

V and J are TRBV5-1 and TRBJ1-1; the D gene is possibly TRBD1 (6 bases). This CDR3 region has 14 residues. The germline V and J ends were trimmed by 4 bases and 0 bases, with 10 bases remaining between them. CDR1 and CDR2 from the germline V gene are SGHRS and YFSETQ. CDR3 loop: CASSEGQLNTEAFF. CDR3 nucleotides: TGCGCCAGCAGCGAGGGACAACTGAACACTGAAGCTTTCTTT.

The genes are TRBV27 and TRBJ2-7; 8 bases are a match to TRBD1. V was clipped by 6 bases and J by 6 bases; unmatched bases: 19. Germline V gene lookup returns CDR1 MNHEY and CDR2 SMNVEV (reference sequence). The CDR3 runs 17 residues. In DNA, the CDR3 is TGTGCCAGCAGCACAGCCAGGGGGCGCTTAGGTCTCGGCGAGCAGTACTTC. It encodes CASSTARGRLGLGEQYF.

This chain links TRBV28 with TRBJ2-1; 13 bases fit TRBD2. CDR1 is MDHEN, CDR2 SYDVKM, per germline. V trimming: 6 bases; J trimming: 10 bases; junction bases outside the gene matches: 9. This CDR3 comprises 15 residues. CDR3 DNA sequence: TGTGCCAGCAGGAATCCGGGACTAGCGGGGACCGAGCAGTTCTTC. It yields the protein CASRNPGLAGTEQFF.

This chain joins TRBV28 and TRBJ1-2; D not resolved. The CDR3 length is 10 residues. Trimming took 6 bases from V and 8 from J, leaving 7 bases between them. Germline V gives CDR1 MDHEN, CDR2 SYDVKM. The CDR3 coding sequence is TGTGCCAGCAGAAAGCGGGGCTACACCTTC. Its protein is CASRKRGYTF.

This clone was observed once. The chain carries TRBV7-9 and TRBJ1-1; tentative D call: TRBD1 (5 bases). CDR1 is SEHNR, CDR2 FQNEAQ, per germline (reference sequence). The CDR3 has 12 amino acids. V lost 1 base to trimming and J lost 7 bases, with 7 bases between them. DNA of the CDR3: TGTGCCAGCAGCTTAGGGGGCATTGAAGCTTTCTTT. Amino acid sequence: CASSLGGIEAFF.

The chain links TRBV27 to TRBJ1-4; no clear D gene. The V end lost 3 bases, the J end lost 0 bases, and 5 bases lay between the germline ends. Germline loops: CDR1 MNHEY, CDR2 SMNVEV (reference sequence). This CDR3 has 14 amino acids. This CDR3 is CASSFPATNEKLFF. The CDR3 DNA sequence: TGTGCCAGCAGTTTCCCCGCAACTAATGAAAAACTGTTTTTT.

The CDR3 loop is CASRRYPQYF. CDR3 nucleotide sequence: TGTGCCAGCAGGCGCTATCCCCAGTACTTC. This chain uses TRBV27 with TRBJ2-5; D gene ambiguous. Trimming shortened V by 6 bases and J by 9 bases, and 8 bases separated the two germline ends. Per germline, CDR1 MNHEY and CDR2 SMNVEV (reference sequence). This CDR3 is built from 10 residues.

This chain links TRBV2 with TRBJ2-7, with D maybe TRBD1 (6 bases). Looked up from germline, CDR1 is SNHLY and CDR2 is FYNNEI. V was shortened by 6 bases and J by 5 bases, with 14 bases between the two germline ends. The CDR3 spans 13 residues. The DNA of the CDR3 is TGTGCCAGCAGGTACAGGGAAGGAAACGAGCAGTACTTC. Translating it yields CASRYREGNEQYF.

The CDR3 DNA reads TGTGCCAGCAGCCAGAAGCTTGGGACAGTAATCGCCTCACCCCTCCACTTT. It encodes CASSQKLGTVIASPLHF. The V gene is TRBV3-1 (or the pseudogene TRBV3-2), the J gene TRBJ1-6, with 7 positions matching TRBD1. CDR1 and CDR2 (germline): LGHDT, YNNKEL (reference sequence). The CDR3 consists of 17 residues. V trimming: 3 bases; J trimming: 10 bases; junction bases outside the gene matches: 15.

This clone was counted once. The chain combines TRBV6-5 with TRBJ1-1, with 9 bases lining up with TRBD1. V shed 9 bases and J 5 bases; nucleotides not matched to a gene: 10. CDR3 length: 14 residues. Germline V gene data show CDR1 as MNHEY and CDR2 as SVGAGI. This CDR3 reads CASREGQGGTEAFF. CDR3 DNA sequence: TGTGCCAGTCGAGAGGGACAGGGAGGAACTGAAGCTTTCTTT.

V and J are TRBV5-1 and TRBJ2-1, with 11 nucleotides matching TRBD1. This CDR3 comprises 14 residues. Germline lookup yields CDR1 SGHRS and CDR2 YFSETQ. V shed 4 bases, J shed 9 bases, and the junction held 6 bases outside the gene matches. Here the CDR3 DNA reads TGCGCCAGCAGCGCGGGACAGGGGGTCAGTGAGCAGTTCTTC. Its translation is CASSAGQGVSEQFF.

The V gene is TRBV28, the J gene TRBJ1-6; 9 bases agree with TRBD1. The germline V gene encodes CDR1 MDHEN and CDR2 SYDVKM. V was pared by 5 bases and J by 9 bases, with 8 bases of the junction left unmatched. CDR3 length: 15 residues. CDR3 sequence reads: CASSEGTGSSSPLHF. CDR3 sequence (DNA): TGTGCCAGCAGTGAAGGGACAGGGTCCAGTTCACCCCTCCACTTT.

V usage is TRBV12-3 or TRBV12-4 and J usage is TRBJ2-5, with a possible D match to TRBD2 (5 bases). Trimming left V 3 bases short and J 5 bases short, with 10 bases between. This CDR3 contains 13 residues. CDR3 DNA: TGTGCCAGCAGTTTGACCCCGGGGGAGACCCAGTACTTC. Its protein product is CASSLTPGETQYF.

The genes are TRBV5-4 and TRBJ2-5; 9 bases map to TRBD1. Losses at the gene ends were 4 bases for V and 5 bases for J; bases not matched to a gene: 9. The CDR3 sequence is 15 residues long. Germline assignment: CDR1 SGHNT and CDR2 YYREEE (reference sequence). The CDR3 DNA follows: TGTGCCAGCAGCCGCGATACAGGGGGCCGGGAGACCCAGTACTTC. Translated, it gives CASSRDTGGRETQYF. Full variable domain (outside the CDR3, taken from reference TRBV5-4 and TRBJ2-5): ETGVTQSPTHLIKTRGQQVTLRCSSQSGHNTVSWYQQALGQGPQFIFQYYREEENGRGNFPPRFSGLQFPNYSSELNVNALELDDSALYLCASSRDTGGRETQYFGPGTRLLVL.

The chain combines TRBV7-9 with TRBJ1-4, with D perhaps TRBD1 (6 bases). The V end lost 1 base, the J end lost 8 bases, and 11 bases lay between the germline ends. Germline loops: CDR1 SEHNR, CDR2 FQNEAQ (reference sequence). The CDR3 runs 14 residues. CDR3 sequence (DNA): TGTGCCAGCAGCTTAGGTGGGGACATGGAAAAACTGTTTTTT. It encodes CASSLGGDMEKLFF.

This chain uses TRBV5-8 with TRBJ1-2; D is undetermined. The germline V gene has CDR1 SGHTS and CDR2 YDEGEE. CDR3 length: 12 residues. The V end was cut by 4 bases, the J end by 4 bases, with 8 bases between. CDR3 in DNA: TGTGCCAGCAGCCTCAGGATCTATGGCTACACCTTC. It is translated as CASSLRIYGYTF.

The chain uses TRBV7-6 and TRBJ2-3, with 9 bases matching TRBD1. The V and J ends lost 3 bases and 3 bases, in that order; junction bases with no gene match: 7. This CDR3 comprises 16 residues. Germline CDR1 is SGHVS and CDR2 is FNYEAQ. CDR3 sequence: CASSLITGTGTDTQYF. CDR3 coding DNA: TGTGCCAGCAGCTTGATTACCGGGACAGGGACAGATACGCAGTATTTT. Full variable domain (outside the CDR3, taken from reference TRBV7-6 and TRBJ2-3): GAGVSQSPRYKVTKRGQDVALRCDPISGHVSLYWYRQALGQGPEFLTYFNYEAQQDKSGLPNDRFSAERPEGSISTLTIQRTEQRDSAMYRCASSLITGTGTDTQYFGPGTRLTVL.

The chain couples TRBV5-1 to TRBJ1-1, with 7 positions matching TRBD1. V was clipped by 4 bases and J by 3 bases; unmatched bases: 9. CDR3 length equals 15 residues. CDR1 SGHRS and CDR2 YFSETQ come from the germline V gene. In nucleotides, the CDR3 is TGCGCCAGCAGCGCTCAAGGGGGCGCGGACACTGAAGCTTTCTTT. Its translation is CASSAQGGADTEAFF.

The chain links TRBV5-4 to TRBJ2-1; TRBD2 might be the D (6 bases). Germline-derived CDR1 and CDR2 are SGHNT and YYREEE (reference sequence). The V gene lost 2 bases and the J gene lost 4 bases, with 13 bases spanning the gap. The CDR3 is made up of 15 amino acids. This CDR3 is CASSFLGRGYNEQFF. The CDR3 DNA reads as TGTGCCAGCAGCTTCTTGGGTCGGGGGTACAATGAGCAGTTCTTC. Variable domain in full (rest from reference TRBV5-4 and TRBJ2-1): ETGVTQSPTHLIKTRGQQVTLRCSSQSGHNTVSWYQQALGQGPQFIFQYYREEENGRGNFPPRFSGLQFPNYSSELNVNALELDDSALYLCASSFLGRGYNEQFFGPGTRLTVL.

The genes are TRBV24-1 and TRBJ2-2; possibly TRBD1 for D (6 bases). Trimming left V 10 bases short and J 3 bases short, with 14 bases between. The CDR3 totals 14 residues. CDR1 and CDR2 from the germline V gene are KGHDR and SFDVKD. The CDR3 DNA is TGTGCCACTGAAACAGGGAGATACACCGGGGAGCTGTTTTTT. Translated: CATETGRYTGELFF.

CDR3 loop: CASSENLWDSGNTIYF. In nucleotides, the CDR3 is TGTGCCAGCAGCGAAAACCTTTGGGACAGTGGAAACACCATATATTTT. The chain links TRBV6-1 to TRBJ1-3; 7 bases fit TRBD1. With 6 bases clipped from V and 3 bases from J, the junction kept 11 bases outside the gene matches. The CDR3 length is 16 residues. From germline, CDR1 is MNHNS and CDR2 SASEGT.

The V gene is TRBV30, the J gene TRBJ1-2; D not resolved. V was pared by 0 bases and J by 2 bases, with 13 bases between. Germline V CDR1 and CDR2: GTSNPN, SVGIG (reference sequence). The CDR3 runs 15 residues. In nucleotides, the CDR3 is TGTGCCTGGAGTGTTTTCTCCAGAAAAAACTATGGCTACACCTTC. Translation gives CAWSVFSRKNYGYTF.